The 30 T cell receptor beta chains given below trace back to one sample, sequenced in a study of T cells in Graves' hyperthyroidism and ophthalmopathy. Amplification targeted TCR beta CDR3 regions from RNA transcripts. The primer set for the first-round RT-PCR of the TCR CDR3 was HTBI. MiXCR, run by TCRdb on the multiplex PCR reads, gives a single entry per CDR3 protein. The sample lists hundreds of thousands of distinct CDR3 sequences, approximately 23% occurring once. The specimen sequenced was blood. The origin of the receptors is a woman in her 70s with Graves' ophthalmopathy.

On this clonotype: The junction does not match germline at one end; this may be a read error. CDR3 DNA sequence: TGTGACAGCAGTTTAGTTCGATCCCAGCATTTT. Encoded protein: CDSSLVRSQHF. The chain couples TRBV28 to TRBJ1-5; D is uncertain. In germline, CDR1 is MDHEN, CDR2 SYDVKM. CDR3 length: 11 residues.

This clonotype has only a few counts. The CDR3 bases are TGTGCCAGCAGCCGGATCAGGGGAGGCACTGAAGCTTTCTTT. Amino acids: CASSRIRGGTEAFF. The chain combines TRBV14 with TRBJ1-1; TRBD1 is a possible D gene (6 bases). The CDR3 consists of 14 residues. Germline-derived CDR1 and CDR2 are SGHDN and FVKESK. V dropped 4 bases and J dropped 4 bases, with 13 bases sitting between them.

The rearrangement uses TRBV4-2 and TRBJ2-1; no clear D gene. V was clipped by 4 bases and J by 8 bases, with 15 bases between them. The CDR3 is 14 amino acids. Germline V gene lookup returns CDR1 LGHNA and CDR2 YNFKEQ. The CDR3 region is CASSPLRERHEQFF. The CDR3 bases are TGTGCCAGCAGCCCCCTCCGAGAGAGGCATGAGCAGTTCTTC.

This clonotype was detected ten times or more. The DNA for the CDR3 is TGTGCCAGCAGTTCTGCCGGGACGGACCATCAAGAGACCCAGTACTTC. Translation gives CASSSAGTDHQETQYF. The chain recombines TRBV12-3 or TRBV12-4 with TRBJ2-5; D assignment may be TRBD1 or TRBD2 (5 bases each). The germline V and J ends were trimmed by 4 bases and 2 bases, with 17 bases remaining between them. The CDR3 is 16 amino acids.

This clonotype was seen ten or more times. The chain carries TRBV28 and TRBJ1-6; no definite D call. Germline CDR1 MDHEN, CDR2 SYDVKM. This CDR3 comprises 14 residues. V was pared by 6 bases and J by 3 bases, with 9 bases between. CDR3: CASRRMFYNSPLHF. The DNA of the CDR3 is TGTGCCAGCAGAAGAATGTTCTATAATTCACCCCTCCACTTT.

This clonotype has only a few counts. The CDR3 here is CSARETGWDQPQHF. For the CDR3, the DNA is TGCAGTGCTAGAGAGACAGGATGGGATCAGCCCCAGCATTTT. The V gene is TRBV20-1, the J gene TRBJ1-5, with D perhaps TRBD1 (6 bases). The CDR3 totals 14 residues. The V end was cut by 0 bases, the J end by 5 bases, with 11 bases between. From germline, CDR1 is DFQATT and CDR2 SNEGSKA (reference sequence).

This sequence joins TRBV5-4 and TRBJ1-4; 8 bases align to TRBD1. The CDR3 is 16 residues long. Per germline, CDR1 SGHNT and CDR2 YYREEE (reference sequence). J was trimmed by 0 bases and V by 2 bases; bases with no gene match: 3. In DNA, the CDR3 is TGTGCCAGCAGCTTCAGGGGGCCCTCAACTAATGAAAAACTGTTTTTT. This codes for CASSFRGPSTNEKLFF.

This clonotype was seen repeatedly, ten times or more. V gene TRBV28 combines with J gene TRBJ2-5, with D unclear. This CDR3 has 15 amino acids. V gave up 1 base and J gave up 2 bases, with 11 bases separating them. Germline loops: CDR1 MDHEN, CDR2 SYDVKM. The CDR3 nucleotides are TGTGCCAGCAGTTTATCCTTCGACGGACAAGAGACCCAGTACTTC. Protein product: CASSLSFDGQETQYF.

This clonotype was seen only a few times. This chain uses TRBV12-3 or TRBV12-4 with TRBJ1-3, with D possibly matching TRBD1 (5 bases). The ends were cut back, 6 bases at V and 3 bases at J, with 15 bases in the middle. The CDR3 length is 15 residues. The CDR3 DNA reads as TGTGCCAGCAGGGATGCAGGGATAGGTGGAAACACCATATATTTT. It codes for CASRDAGIGGNTIYF.

Regarding this clonotype: A much larger clone differs by one base, so this may be a read error. This chain connects TRBV6-2 or TRBV6-3 to TRBJ1-2; D is uncertain. Germline CDR1 reads MNHEY; CDR2 reads SVGEGT. The CDR3 contains 11 residues. Trimming stripped 2 bases from V and 8 bases from J, with 6 bases between. CDR3 in DNA: TGTGCCAGCAGTTACAGGGAGGGCTACACCTTC. This codes for CASSYREGYTF.

There are a few counts of this clonotype. V is TRBV27 and J is TRBJ2-2; D perhaps matches TRBD1 (5 bases). Per germline, CDR1 MNHEY and CDR2 SMNVEV (reference sequence). The CDR3 spans 15 residues. Trimming cost V 4 bases and J 1 base, with 10 bases left between them. The CDR3 DNA sequence: TGTGCCAGCAGTTCTTTACAGGAGAACACCGGGGAGCTGTTTTTT. Its protein is CASSSLQENTGELFF.

The chain has TRBV5-1 and TRBJ1-1, with D hard to call. The CDR3 consists of 12 residues. Germline CDR1 is SGHRS and CDR2 is YFSETQ. Trimming pared 0 bases from V and 7 bases from J, leaving 7 bases between. The CDR3 region has the DNA TGCGCCAGCAGCTTGGGGTGGAGTGAAGCTTTCTTT. Protein: CASSLGWSEAFF.

CDR3 DNA: TGTGCCAGCAGTCTTGACGGGGGTCGGGGCTACACCTTC. Translating it yields CASSLDGGRGYTF. The chain recombines TRBV12-3 or TRBV12-4 with TRBJ1-2; tentatively, D is TRBD1 (5 bases). The length of the CDR3 is 13 residues. Trimming removed 5 bases from V and 8 bases from J, with 15 bases in between.

The CDR3: CASSLGTKEKLFF. In nucleotides, the CDR3 is TGTGCCAGCAGCCTAGGGACGAAAGAAAAACTGTTTTTT. V usage is TRBV7-2 and J usage is TRBJ1-4; perhaps TRBD1 as D (5 bases). CDR3 length: 13 amino acids. Germline assignment: CDR1 SGHTA and CDR2 FQGNSA. V shed 5 bases and J shed 8 bases, with 12 bases lying between them.

This clonotype was seen only a few times. The CDR3 coding sequence is TGTGCCAGCAAAGGGACTAGTAACCCCTACGAGCAGTACTTC. This encodes CASKGTSNPYEQYF. V usage is TRBV2 and J usage is TRBJ2-7, with 8 bases aligning to TRBD2. CDR3 length: 14 residues. The germline gives CDR1 SNHLY, CDR2 FYNNEI. V dropped 7 bases and J dropped 2; count of bases not matched to a gene: 7.

This clonotype has at least ten counts. The rearrangement links TRBV11-2 to TRBJ2-5; a possible D gene is TRBD2 (5 bases). Germline lookup yields CDR1 SGHAT and CDR2 FQNNGV. V was pared by 5 bases and J by 5 bases, with 12 bases between. CDR3 length: 13 residues. CDR3 DNA sequence: TGTGCCAGCAGCCACGGCCCGGGGGAGACCCAGTACTTC. Protein: CASSHGPGETQYF.

This clonotype was seen just once. Likely a read error: the CDR3 ends without its conserved phenylalanine or tryptophan. V gene TRBV30 combines with J gene TRBJ1-5; the D is unclear. This CDR3 is built from 13 residues. Trimming took off 2 bases at V and 5 bases at J, with 10 bases between the two ends. The V gene's germline CDR1 is GTSNPN and CDR2 SVGIG (reference sequence). The CDR3 nucleotides are TGTGCCTGGAGTTTTAGGGCCGATCAGCCCCAGCATCTT. This translates into CAWSFRADQPQHL.

This clonotype turned up a few times. V is TRBV3-1 and J is TRBJ1-4; the D is unclear. Germline V lookup: CDR1 LGHDT, CDR2 YNNKEL (reference sequence). The CDR3 loop spans 15 amino acids. Trimming took off 0 bases at V and 8 bases at J, with 13 bases between the two ends. CDR3 nucleotides: TGTGCCAGCAGCCAAGATCTTGACCTAGGGGAAAAACTGTTTTTT. This gives the protein CASSQDLDLGEKLFF.

The chain recombines TRBV5-1 with TRBJ1-4, with TRBD1 identical over 8 bases. After removal of 4 bases from V and 4 bases from J, the junction contained 3 bases not matched to a gene. The germline V gene has CDR1 SGHRS and CDR2 YFSETQ. The CDR3 extends over 14 amino acids. CDR3 amino acids: CASSRTGNNEKLFF. CDR3 DNA sequence: TGCGCCAGCAGCCGGACAGGGAATAATGAAAAACTGTTTTTT.

The rearrangement links TRBV2 to TRBJ2-1, with 14 bases fitting TRBD2. The V gene end was trimmed by 6 bases and the J gene end by 8 bases; junction bases not matched to a gene: 6. CDR1 is SNHLY, CDR2 FYNNEI, per germline. The CDR3 has 15 amino acids. Here the CDR3 reads CASSQTSGGGDEQFF. In DNA form, the CDR3 reads TGTGCCAGCAGCCAGACTAGCGGGGGGGGGGATGAGCAGTTCTTC.

This sequence joins TRBV20-1 and TRBJ2-7; a weak D match, TRBD2 (5 bases). V lost 3 bases, J lost 9 bases, and 18 bases lay in between. The CDR3 loop spans 13 amino acids. The germline V gene has CDR1 DFQATT and CDR2 SNEGSKA (reference sequence). Written as DNA, the CDR3 is TGCAGTGCTAGGGACTGGGTCTCGGCGGGGCAGTACTTC. The encoded protein is CSARDWVSAGQYF.

This clonotype has a count of ten or more. The rearrangement links TRBV28 to TRBJ2-7; D is undetermined. CDR3 length equals 12 residues. Between the trimmed V and J ends, which lost 6 bases and 5 bases, there was a span of 11 bases. Germline CDR1 reads MDHEN; CDR2 reads SYDVKM. CDR3 nucleotide sequence: TGTGCCAGCAGGCTAAGCTGGAACGAGCAGTACTTC. Translation gives CASRLSWNEQYF.

This clonotype was recorded a few times. The chain is built from TRBV12-3 or TRBV12-4 and TRBJ1-1, with D maybe TRBD1 (5 bases). The V gene lost 5 bases and the J gene lost 10 bases, with 11 bases spanning the gap. There are 11 residues in the CDR3. The chain's CDR3 is CASSTGGVAFF. For the CDR3, the DNA is TGTGCCAGCAGTACAGGTGGGGTAGCTTTCTTT.

The J gene is TRBJ1-2, the V gene TRBV19; weak D call: TRBD1 (5 bases). Trimming stripped 3 bases from V and 6 bases from J, with 17 bases between. Germline V gene sequence: CDR1 LNHDA, CDR2 SQIVND (reference sequence). The CDR3 covers 15 residues. The CDR3 sequence is CASSMVSGLTDGYTF. CDR3 bases: TGTGCCAGTAGTATGGTGTCGGGACTGACCGATGGCTACACCTTC.

Points on this clonotype: Sequence at one end of the junction differs from germline and may be a read error. V usage is TRBV10-1 and J usage is TRBJ2-1; weak D call: TRBD1 (5 bases). CDR1 WNHNN and CDR2 SYGVQD come from the germline V gene (reference sequence). The CDR3 is made up of 15 amino acids. In nucleotides, the CDR3 is TGTGCCAGCAGTCTCCCCCTGGGGCCCAGTCGTGAGCAGTTCTTC. Translated: CASSLPLGPSREQFF.

Only a few counts were recorded for this clonotype. The chain has TRBV10-2 and TRBJ2-7, with 7 bases aligning to TRBD2. The CDR3 extends over 13 amino acids. V lost 9 bases, J lost 4 bases, and 9 bases stayed unmatched. CDR1 is WSHSY, CDR2 SAAADI, per germline. The CDR3 nucleotides read TGCGCCAGTGGGGGTTCAGCGGGGTACGAGCAGTACTTC. Amino acids: CASGGSAGYEQYF.

The rearrangement joins TRBV20-1 to TRBJ1-1; D might be TRBD1 (6 bases). With 6 bases removed from V and 4 bases from J, the gap between germline ends came to 12 bases. Germline V lookup: CDR1 DFQATT, CDR2 SNEGSKA (reference sequence). The CDR3 sequence is 12 residues long. CDR3 loop: CSATGGATEAFF. The CDR3 nucleotides are TGCAGTGCCACCGGGGGGGCCACTGAAGCTTTCTTT.

The chain links TRBV11-3 to TRBJ2-2; possibly TRBD1 for D (6 bases). CDR3 length equals 17 residues. With 2 bases removed from V and 4 bases from J, the gap between germline ends came to 17 bases. The germline V gene has CDR1 SGHNT and CDR2 YENEEA. The DNA for the CDR3 is TGTGCCAGCAGCTTACAACCGGGACAACTCGGCACCGGGGAGCTGTTTTTT. Translated: CASSLQPGQLGTGELFF.

This clonotype was detected only a few times. This chain uses TRBV6-2 or TRBV6-3 with TRBJ2-3; possibly TRBD1 or TRBD2 for D (6 bases each). The CDR3 loop spans 15 amino acids. Germline lookup yields CDR1 MNHEY and CDR2 SVGEGT. V was trimmed by 6 bases and J by 2 bases, leaving 15 bases between them. The CDR3 protein is CASRSWGAPTDTQYF. Here the CDR3 DNA reads TGTGCCAGCAGGTCATGGGGGGCGCCCACAGATACGCAGTATTTT.

Turning to this clonotype: One junction end disagrees with the germline gene, perhaps due to a read error. V gene TRBV6-1 combines with J gene TRBJ1-1; TRBD1 agrees at 10 bases. Germline V gene lookup returns CDR1 MNHNS and CDR2 SASEGT. CDR3 length: 15 residues. DNA for the CDR3: TGTGCCAGCAGTGACACGGGACAGGGGAACACTGAAGCTCTCTTT. Amino acid sequence: CASSDTGQGNTEALF.